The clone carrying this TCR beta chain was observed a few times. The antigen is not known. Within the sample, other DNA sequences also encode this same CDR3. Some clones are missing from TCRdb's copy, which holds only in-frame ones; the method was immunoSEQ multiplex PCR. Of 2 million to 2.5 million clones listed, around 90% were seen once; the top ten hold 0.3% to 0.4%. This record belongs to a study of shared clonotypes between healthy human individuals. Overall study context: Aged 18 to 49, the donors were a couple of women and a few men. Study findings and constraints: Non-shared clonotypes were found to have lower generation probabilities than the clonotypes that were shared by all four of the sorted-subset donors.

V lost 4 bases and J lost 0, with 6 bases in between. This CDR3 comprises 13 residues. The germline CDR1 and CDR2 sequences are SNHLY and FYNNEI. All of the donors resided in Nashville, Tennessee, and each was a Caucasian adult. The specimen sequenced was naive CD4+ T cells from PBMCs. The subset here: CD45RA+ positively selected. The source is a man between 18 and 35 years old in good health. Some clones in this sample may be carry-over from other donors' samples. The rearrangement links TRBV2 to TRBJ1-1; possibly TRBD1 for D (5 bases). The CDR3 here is CASSGQLNTEAFF. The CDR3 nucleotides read TGTGCCAGCAGTGGACAGTTGAACACTGAAGCTTTCTTT. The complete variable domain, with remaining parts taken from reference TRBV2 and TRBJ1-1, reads EPEVTQTPSHQVTQMGQEVILRCVPISNHLYFYWYRQILGQKVEFLVSFYNNEISEKSEIFDDQFSVERPDGSNFTLKIRSTKLEDSAMYFCASSGQLNTEAFFGQGTRLTVV.